The 28 T cell receptor beta chains reported below all come from one sample, sequenced in a study of cytomegalovirus exposure and HLA in healthy donors. PCR amplification relied on 60 Vbeta primers (plus 13 Jbeta primers). Here immunoSEQ multiplex PCR was the method, and the copy in TCRdb shows in-frame clones only, minus some. The sample includes some 160,000 clones, approximately 80% of them seen just once. The sequencing input was PBMCs. These receptors were collected from a male donor in good health and CMV-seropositive.

The chain carries TRBV11-2 and TRBJ2-7; D remains ambiguous. Germline V gene sequence: CDR1 SGHAT, CDR2 FQNNGV. The V gene lost 1 base and the J gene lost 4 bases, with 5 bases spanning the gap. The CDR3 runs 12 residues. The CDR3 sequence: CASSLGHYEQYF. The CDR3 DNA reads TGTGCCAGCAGCTTAGGGCATTACGAGCAGTACTTC.

The chain employs TRBV27 and TRBJ1-1; a weak D match, TRBD1 (6 bases). Germline V CDR1 and CDR2: MNHEY, SMNVEV (reference sequence). Trimming took 6 bases from V and 3 from J, leaving 11 bases between them. This CDR3 is built from 13 residues. CDR3 sequence: CASSPGVHTEAFF. CDR3 bases: TGTGCCAGCAGCCCAGGGGTTCACACTGAAGCTTTCTTT.

This clone was picked up a small number of times. The V gene is TRBV2, the J gene TRBJ1-1; unclear D gene. V was cut by 7 bases and J by 0 bases, with 12 bases left in between. Germline V CDR1 and CDR2: SNHLY, FYNNEI. CDR3 length: 14 residues. The CDR3 loop is CASTSVTVNTEAFF. Here the CDR3 DNA reads TGTGCCAGCACCTCGGTCACCGTGAACACTGAAGCTTTCTTT.

The rearrangement uses TRBV19 and TRBJ2-1; 13 bases map to TRBD2. The CDR3 has 17 residues. The J segment lost 6 bases and the V segment lost 3 bases, leaving 8 bases of the junction unmatched. Per the germline V gene, CDR1 is LNHDA and CDR2 is SQIVND (reference sequence). CDR3 coding DNA: TGTGCCAGTAGTATCCTGGGACTAGCGGGACCCTCCAATGAGCAGTTCTTC. This codes for CASSILGLAGPSNEQFF.

V is TRBV30 and J is TRBJ2-2, with 9 bases fitting TRBD2. This CDR3 region has 16 residues. CDR1 is GTSNPN, CDR2 SVGIG, per germline (reference sequence). V lost 0 bases to trimming and J lost 1 base; unmatched junction nucleotides: 3. This CDR3 reads CAWSVLAGQNTGELFF. The CDR3, as DNA: TGTGCCTGGAGTGTGCTAGCGGGACAGAACACCGGGGAGCTGTTTTTT.

Only a few counts were recorded for this clone. The chain has TRBV5-4 and TRBJ1-1; tentative D call: TRBD1 (5 bases). The V end lost 3 bases, the J end lost 0 bases, and 12 bases lay between the germline ends. Germline V gene lookup returns CDR1 SGHNT and CDR2 YYREEE (reference sequence). This CDR3 has 15 amino acids. The CDR3 bases are TGTGCCAGCAGCTCAGAACCGACAGTGAACACTGAAGCTTTCTTT. Amino acids: CASSSEPTVNTEAFF. Supplemented by reference TRBV5-4 and TRBJ1-1, the full variable domain reads ETGVTQSPTHLIKTRGQQVTLRCSSQSGHNTVSWYQQALGQGPQFIFQYYREEENGRGNFPPRFSGLQFPNYSSELNVNALELDDSALYLCASSSEPTVNTEAFFGQGTRLTVV.

The gene calls are TRBV30 and TRBJ1-2, with 10 bases that match TRBD1. The junction had 7 bases not matched to a gene; V was cut back by 0 bases and J by 12 bases. CDR1 and CDR2 (germline): GTSNPN, SVGIG (reference sequence). This CDR3 has 13 amino acids. The DNA for the CDR3 is TGTGCCTGGAGTGTACAAGGGACAGGGGTGCACACCTTC. Amino acids: CAWSVQGTGVHTF.

The chain combines TRBV5-6 with TRBJ2-7; 12 nucleotides line up with TRBD2. V dropped 2 bases and J dropped 5; count of bases not matched to a gene: 8. CDR1 SGHDT and CDR2 YYEEEE come from the germline V gene. The CDR3 contains 16 residues. The CDR3 sequence: CASSLTSPSGRDEQYF. DNA of the CDR3: TGTGCCAGCAGCTTAACTAGCCCTAGCGGGAGGGACGAGCAGTACTTC.

This clone has just a few counts. The rearrangement links TRBV7-9 to TRBJ1-2, with 7 nucleotides matching TRBD1. This CDR3 has 14 residues. CDR1 and CDR2 from the germline V gene are SEHNR and FQNEAQ (reference sequence). Trimming cost V 5 bases and J 4 bases; bases outside gene matches: 7. CDR3: CASSADRVGYGYTF. In DNA form, the CDR3 reads TGTGCCAGCAGCGCTGACAGGGTCGGCTATGGCTACACCTTC.

This clone showed up just once. The chain recombines TRBV27 with TRBJ2-5; 7 nucleotides align to TRBD2. The CDR3 extends over 15 amino acids. CDR1 is MNHEY and CDR2 is SMNVEV in the germline V gene (reference sequence). The junction had 8 bases not matched to a gene; V was cut back by 2 bases and J by 5 bases. The CDR3: CASSLPGRAMETQYF. DNA of the CDR3: TGTGCCAGCAGTTTACCGGGGAGGGCCATGGAGACCCAGTACTTC.

The chain employs TRBV7-9 and TRBJ1-2; a possible D gene is TRBD1 (6 bases). The germline gives CDR1 SEHNR, CDR2 FQNEAQ (reference sequence). Trimming removed 3 bases from V and 8 bases from J, with 13 bases in between. This CDR3 spans 13 amino acids. The CDR3 DNA reads TGTGCCAGCAGCTTTTCGACAGGTCTGGGCTACACCTTC. It codes for CASSFSTGLGYTF. Full variable domain (remainder filled in from reference TRBV7-9 and TRBJ1-2): DTGVSQNPRHKITKRGQNVTFRCDPISEHNRLYWYRQTLGQGPEFLTYFQNEAQLEKSRLLSDRFSAERPKGSFSTLEIQRTEQGDSAMYLCASSFSTGLGYTFGSGTRLTVV.

This clone was recorded a few times. This chain joins TRBV5-1 and TRBJ1-1, with D maybe TRBD1 (6 bases). The CDR3 has 16 residues. Per germline, CDR1 SGHRS and CDR2 YFSETQ. The V and J ends lost 5 bases and 5 bases respectively, with 22 bases between them. The CDR3 region has the DNA TGCGCCAGCAGGGTTCAGACAGGTCCCCCCGGGACTGAAGCTTTCTTT. This translates into CASRVQTGPPGTEAFF.

The chain links TRBV19 to TRBJ1-5, with 10 positions matching TRBD1. The length of the CDR3 is 16 residues. CDR1 and CDR2 (germline): LNHDA, SQIVND (reference sequence). V gave up 1 base and J gave up 3 bases; unmatched junction bases: 3. CDR3 amino acids: CASSIVGTGVNQPQHF. The CDR3 DNA sequence: TGTGCCAGTAGTATAGTAGGGACAGGGGTCAATCAGCCCCAGCATTTT.

This clone was recorded only once. The J gene is TRBJ1-1, the V gene TRBV27; D perhaps matches TRBD1 (5 bases). The CDR3 has 15 residues. The germline V gene encodes CDR1 MNHEY and CDR2 SMNVEV (reference sequence). V was cut by 3 bases and J by 4 bases, with 15 bases left in between. The CDR3 spells CASSFPQRQTTEAFF. In nucleotides, the CDR3 is TGTGCCAGCAGTTTCCCCCAACGACAGACCACTGAAGCTTTCTTT.

The chain is built from TRBV6-5 and TRBJ1-2, with unresolved D. Germline values: CDR1 MNHEY, CDR2 SVGAGI. The CDR3 runs 13 residues. Trimming took 2 bases from V and 2 from J, leaving 6 bases between them. CDR3 sequence (DNA): TGTGCCAGCAGTTACCAGATCAACTATGGCTACACCTTC. Amino acids: CASSYQINYGYTF.

The rearrangement links TRBV19 to TRBJ2-5, with TRBD2 matching over 11 bases. Germline CDR1 and CDR2: LNHDA and SQIVND (reference sequence). The CDR3 covers 15 residues. Trimming removed 6 bases from V and 5 bases from J; junction bases left unmatched: 8. This chain's CDR3 is CASRETSGNWETQYF. CDR3 nucleotides: TGTGCCAGTAGGGAGACTAGCGGGAACTGGGAGACCCAGTACTTC.

This chain uses TRBV28 with TRBJ2-2, with 7 bases matching TRBD1. The V gene end was trimmed by 5 bases and the J gene end by 0 bases; junction bases not matched to a gene: 9. The length of the CDR3 is 17 residues. Germline assignment: CDR1 MDHEN and CDR2 SYDVKM. The DNA for the CDR3 is TGTGCCAGCAGTCCCTGGAGACAGGGCCCGAACACCGGGGAGCTGTTTTTT. Amino acid sequence: CASSPWRQGPNTGELFF.

About this clone itself: One end of the junction does not line up with germline, which may come from a read error. The V call is TRBV25-1, the J call TRBJ1-3; 7 positions match TRBD1. The germline V gene encodes CDR1 MGHDK and CDR2 SYGVNS. There are 15 residues in the CDR3. In DNA, the CDR3 is TGTGCCAGCAGTTCGGGACAGCTCTCTGGAAGCACCATATATTTT. It codes for CASSSGQLSGSTIYF. Based on the CDR3 plus reference TRBV25-1 and TRBJ1-3, the full variable domain is EADIYQTPRYLVIGTGKKITLECSQTMGHDKMYWYQQDPGMELHLIHYSYGVNSTEKGDLSSESTVSRIRTEHFPLTLESARPSHTSQYLCASSSGQLSGSTIYFGEGSWLTVV.

This clone showed up just once. The rearrangement uses TRBV7-2 and TRBJ2-1; possible D gene TRBD1, 5 bases. The CDR3 has 12 residues. Germline V gives CDR1 SGHTA, CDR2 FQGNSA. The V end lost 1 base, the J end lost 10 bases, and 8 bases lay between the germline ends. DNA of the CDR3: TGTGCCAGCAGCTTAGGGGGCCTAGAGCAGTTCTTC. The encoded protein is CASSLGGLEQFF.

This sequence joins TRBV7-6 and TRBJ2-3; 13 nucleotides align to TRBD2. This CDR3 has 16 residues. J lost 2 bases, V lost 4 bases, and 3 bases had no gene match. Germline V gene data show CDR1 as SGHVS and CDR2 as FNYEAQ. Written as DNA, the CDR3 is TGTGCCAGCAGCTCGGGACTAGCGGGGTTCACAGATACGCAGTATTTT. Translation gives CASSSGLAGFTDTQYF.

Only a few counts were recorded for this clone. This chain connects TRBV6-5 to TRBJ2-1; tentatively, D is TRBD1 (6 bases). The CDR3 sequence is 14 residues long. The V gene's germline CDR1 is MNHEY and CDR2 SVGAGI. V gave up 0 bases and J gave up 9 bases, with 12 bases separating them. CDR3 in DNA: TGTGCCAGCAGTTACTCGTCAGGGGTGAGTGAGCAGTTCTTC. Translating it yields CASSYSSGVSEQFF.

This clone was seen a few times. The chain employs TRBV7-9 and TRBJ2-1; D possibly corresponds to TRBD1 (6 bases). In germline, CDR1 is SEHNR, CDR2 FQNEAQ (reference sequence). V lost 8 bases and J lost 5, with 19 bases in between. The CDR3 totals 15 residues. CDR3 in DNA: TGTGCCAGCGGGTCCCCAAACAGGGACGACAATGAGCAGTTCTTC. It codes for CASGSPNRDDNEQFF.

This chain's CDR3 is CASRSSSYEQYF. CDR3 sequence (DNA): TGTGCCAGCAGGAGCTCCTCCTACGAGCAGTACTTC. V is TRBV2 and J is TRBJ2-7; D not certain. Germline V CDR1 and CDR2: SNHLY, FYNNEI. The CDR3 runs to 12 residues. V was trimmed by 6 bases and J by 0 bases, leaving 6 bases between them.

This clone has only a few counts. The chain couples TRBV19 to TRBJ1-5, with 7 bases aligning to TRBD1. V lost 3 bases and J lost 2; bases outside the gene matches: 4. The germline gives CDR1 LNHDA, CDR2 SQIVND (reference sequence). CDR3 length equals 15 residues. In DNA form, the CDR3 reads TGTGCCAGTAGTATCTGGGGGACAGGCAATCAGCCCCAGCATTTT. Translating gives CASSIWGTGNQPQHF.

The chain combines TRBV5-1 with TRBJ2-5, with TRBD1 matching over 9 bases. CDR1 SGHRS and CDR2 YFSETQ come from the germline V gene. This CDR3 has 15 residues. V was clipped by 3 bases and J by 4 bases; unmatched bases: 7. CDR3 residues: CASSSLKTGGETQYF. In nucleotides, the CDR3 is TGCGCCAGCAGCTCCTTAAAGACAGGGGGAGAGACCCAGTACTTC.

The gene calls are TRBV7-2 and TRBJ2-6; perhaps TRBD1 as D (5 bases). Germline V gene lookup returns CDR1 SGHTA and CDR2 FQGNSA. CDR3 length: 16 amino acids. The V end was cut by 1 base, the J end by 4 bases, with 11 bases between. The CDR3 coding sequence is TGTGCCAGCAGCTTAGTGGCAGGGTCCGGGGCCAACGTCCTGACTTTC. Its translation: CASSLVAGSGANVLTF.

V and J are TRBV28 and TRBJ1-2, with 8 bases aligning to TRBD1. Germline V CDR1 and CDR2: MDHEN, SYDVKM. V trimming: 6 bases; J trimming: 4 bases; junction bases outside the gene matches: 10. This CDR3 is 15 amino acids long. CDR3 sequence: CASRRQGPRSYGYTF. The CDR3 nucleotides are TGTGCCAGCAGAAGACAGGGGCCTCGGTCCTATGGCTACACCTTC.

This chain joins TRBV5-1 and TRBJ1-2; possibly TRBD1 for D (5 bases). The CDR3 is 12 amino acids. V dropped 2 bases and J dropped 4 bases, with 6 bases sitting between them. CDR1 is SGHRS, CDR2 YFSETQ, per germline. CDR3 DNA sequence: TGCGCCAGCAGCTTCGACAGCTATGGCTACACCTTC. Residues: CASSFDSYGYTF. The variable domain in full, with the rest retrieved from reference TRBV5-1 and TRBJ1-2, is KAGVTQTPRYLIKTRGQQVTLSCSPISGHRSVSWYQQTPGQGLQFLFEYFSETQRNKGNFPGRFSGRQFSNSRSEMNVSTLELGDSALYLCASSFDSYGYTFGSGTRLTVV.